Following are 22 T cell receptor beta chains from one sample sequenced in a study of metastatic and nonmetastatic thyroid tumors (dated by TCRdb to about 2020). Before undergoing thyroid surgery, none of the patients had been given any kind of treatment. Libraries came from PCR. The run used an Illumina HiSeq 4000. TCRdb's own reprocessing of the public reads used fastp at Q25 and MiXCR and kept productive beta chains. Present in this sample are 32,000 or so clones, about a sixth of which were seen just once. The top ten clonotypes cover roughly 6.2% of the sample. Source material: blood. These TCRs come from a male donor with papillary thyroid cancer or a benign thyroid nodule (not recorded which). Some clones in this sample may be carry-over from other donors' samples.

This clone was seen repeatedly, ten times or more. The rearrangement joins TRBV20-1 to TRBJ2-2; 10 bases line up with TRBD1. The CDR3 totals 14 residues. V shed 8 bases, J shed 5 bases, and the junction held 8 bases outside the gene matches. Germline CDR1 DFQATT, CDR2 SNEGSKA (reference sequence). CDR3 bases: TGCAGTATGAGACAGGGGGCTGAGACCGGGGAGCTGTTTTTT. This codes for CSMRQGAETGELFF.

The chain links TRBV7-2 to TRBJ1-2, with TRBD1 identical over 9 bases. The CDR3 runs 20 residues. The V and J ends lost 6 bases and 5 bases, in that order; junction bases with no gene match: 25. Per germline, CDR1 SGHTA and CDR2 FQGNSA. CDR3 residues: CASRPGRSGQGFLSQYGYTF. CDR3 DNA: TGTGCCAGCAGACCGGGTCGGTCGGGACAGGGATTCCTCTCCCAGTATGGCTACACCTTC.

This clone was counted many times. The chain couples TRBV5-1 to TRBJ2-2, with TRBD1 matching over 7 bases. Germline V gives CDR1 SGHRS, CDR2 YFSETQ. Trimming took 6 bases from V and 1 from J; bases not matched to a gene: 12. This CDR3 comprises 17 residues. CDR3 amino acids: CASTKPRDSLNTGELFF. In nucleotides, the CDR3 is TGCGCCAGCACTAAGCCCCGGGACAGCTTGAACACCGGGGAGCTGTTTTTT.

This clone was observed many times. The CDR3 reads CASSLLGSGANVLTF. The CDR3, as DNA: TGCGCCAGCAGCTTGTTGGGCTCTGGGGCCAACGTCCTGACTTTC. The chain recombines TRBV5-1 with TRBJ2-6, with unresolved D. V dropped 1 base and J dropped 0 bases, with 5 bases sitting between them. The CDR3 is 15 amino acids. CDR1 and CDR2 (germline): SGHRS, YFSETQ.

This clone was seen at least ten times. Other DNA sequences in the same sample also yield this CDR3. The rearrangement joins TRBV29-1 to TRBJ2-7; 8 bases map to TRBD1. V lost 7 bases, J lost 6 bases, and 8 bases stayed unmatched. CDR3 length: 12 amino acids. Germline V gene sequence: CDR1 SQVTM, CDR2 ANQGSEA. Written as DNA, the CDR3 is TGCAGCGCCGGGACAGGTGTAGGCGAGCAGTACTTC. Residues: CSAGTGVGEQYF.

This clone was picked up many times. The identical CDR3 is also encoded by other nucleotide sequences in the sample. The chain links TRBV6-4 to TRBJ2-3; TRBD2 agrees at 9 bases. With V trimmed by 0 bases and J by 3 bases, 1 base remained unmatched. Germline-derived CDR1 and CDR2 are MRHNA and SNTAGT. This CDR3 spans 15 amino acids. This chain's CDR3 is CASSDSSGGTDTQYF. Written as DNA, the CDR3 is TGTGCCAGCAGTGACTCTAGCGGGGGAACAGATACGCAGTATTTT.

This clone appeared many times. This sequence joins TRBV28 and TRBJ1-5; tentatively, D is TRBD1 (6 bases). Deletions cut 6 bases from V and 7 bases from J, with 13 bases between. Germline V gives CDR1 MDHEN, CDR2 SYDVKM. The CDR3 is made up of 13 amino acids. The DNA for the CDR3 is TGTGCCAGCAGACAGGGTTCTCGGCAGCCCCAGCATTTT. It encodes CASRQGSRQPQHF.

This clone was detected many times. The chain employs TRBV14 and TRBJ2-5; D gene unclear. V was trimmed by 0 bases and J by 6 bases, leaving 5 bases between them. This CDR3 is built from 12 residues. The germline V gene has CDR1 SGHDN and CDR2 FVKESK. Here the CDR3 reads CASSQDRKTQYF. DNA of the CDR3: TGTGCCAGCAGCCAAGATCGAAAGACCCAGTACTTC.

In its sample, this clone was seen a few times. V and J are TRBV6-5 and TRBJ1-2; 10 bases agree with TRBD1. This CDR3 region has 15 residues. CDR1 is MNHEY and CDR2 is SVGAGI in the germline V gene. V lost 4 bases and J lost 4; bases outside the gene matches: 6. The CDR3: CASSLMTGGSYGYTF. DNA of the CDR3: TGTGCCAGCAGTTTAATGACAGGGGGCAGCTATGGCTACACCTTC.

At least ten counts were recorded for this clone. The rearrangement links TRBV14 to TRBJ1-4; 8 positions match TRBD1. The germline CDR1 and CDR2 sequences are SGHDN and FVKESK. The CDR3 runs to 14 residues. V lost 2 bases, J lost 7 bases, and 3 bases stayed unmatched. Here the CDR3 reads CASSQQGAGEKLFF. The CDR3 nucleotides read TGTGCCAGCAGCCAACAGGGGGCAGGTGAAAAACTGTTTTTT.

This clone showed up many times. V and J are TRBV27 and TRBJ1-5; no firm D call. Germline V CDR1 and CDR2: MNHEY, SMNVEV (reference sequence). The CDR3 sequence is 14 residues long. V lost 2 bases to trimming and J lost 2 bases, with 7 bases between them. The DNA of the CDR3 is TGTGCCAGCAGTTTAGGGGTGGGCAATCAGCCCCAGCATTTT. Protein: CASSLGVGNQPQHF.

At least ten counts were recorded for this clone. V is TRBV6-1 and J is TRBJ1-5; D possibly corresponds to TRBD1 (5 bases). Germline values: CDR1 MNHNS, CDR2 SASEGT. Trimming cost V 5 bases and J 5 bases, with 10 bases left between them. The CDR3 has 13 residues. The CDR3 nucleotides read TGTGCCAGCAGTCTACAGGACCATCAGCCCCAGCATTTT. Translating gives CASSLQDHQPQHF.

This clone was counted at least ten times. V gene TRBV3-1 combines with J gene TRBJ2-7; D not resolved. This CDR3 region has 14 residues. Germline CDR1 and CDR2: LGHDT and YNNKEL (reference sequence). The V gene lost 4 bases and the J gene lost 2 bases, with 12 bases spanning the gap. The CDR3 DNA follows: TGTGCCAGCAGCCTCACCCAAGGGCCCTACGAGCAGTACTTC. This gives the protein CASSLTQGPYEQYF.

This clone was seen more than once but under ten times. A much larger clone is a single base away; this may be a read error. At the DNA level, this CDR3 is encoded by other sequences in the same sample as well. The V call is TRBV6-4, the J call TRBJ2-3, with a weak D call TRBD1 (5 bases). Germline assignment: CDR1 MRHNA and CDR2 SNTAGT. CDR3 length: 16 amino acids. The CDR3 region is CASSDWGGGSTDTQYF. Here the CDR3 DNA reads TGTGCCAGCAGCGACTGGGGCGGTGGAAGCACAGATACGCAGTATTTT.

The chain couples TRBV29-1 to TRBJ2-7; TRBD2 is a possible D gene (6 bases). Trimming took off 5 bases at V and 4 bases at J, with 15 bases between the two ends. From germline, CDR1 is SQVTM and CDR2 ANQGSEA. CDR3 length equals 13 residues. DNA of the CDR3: TGCAGCGTTCCTGGGGACTCGAGTTACGAGCAGTACTTC. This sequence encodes CSVPGDSSYEQYF.

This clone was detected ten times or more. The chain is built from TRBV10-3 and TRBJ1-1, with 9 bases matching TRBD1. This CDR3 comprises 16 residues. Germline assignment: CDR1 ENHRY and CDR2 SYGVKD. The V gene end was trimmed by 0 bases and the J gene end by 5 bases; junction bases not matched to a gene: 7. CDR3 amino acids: CAISESGQGSFTEAFF. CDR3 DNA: TGTGCCATCAGTGAGTCGGGACAGGGATCGTTTACTGAAGCTTTCTTT.

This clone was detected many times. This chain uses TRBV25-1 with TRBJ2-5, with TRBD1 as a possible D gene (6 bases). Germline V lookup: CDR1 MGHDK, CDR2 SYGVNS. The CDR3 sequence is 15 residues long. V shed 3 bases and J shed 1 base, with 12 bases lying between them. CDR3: CASSEGTHTQETQYF. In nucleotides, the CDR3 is TGTGCCAGCAGTGAGGGGACACATACCCAAGAGACCCAGTACTTC.

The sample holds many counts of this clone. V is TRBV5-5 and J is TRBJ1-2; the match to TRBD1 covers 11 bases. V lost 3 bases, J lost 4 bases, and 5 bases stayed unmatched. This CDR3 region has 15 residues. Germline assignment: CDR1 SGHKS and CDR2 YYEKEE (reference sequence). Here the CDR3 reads CASSWTGGKSYGYTF. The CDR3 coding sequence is TGTGCCAGCAGCTGGACAGGGGGCAAGAGCTATGGCTACACCTTC. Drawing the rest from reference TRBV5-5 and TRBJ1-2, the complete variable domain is DAGVTQSPTHLIKTRGQQVTLRCSPISGHKSVSWYQQVLGQGPQFIFQYYEKEERGRGNFPDRFSARQFPNYSSELNVNALLLGDSALYLCASSWTGGKSYGYTFGSGTRLTVV.

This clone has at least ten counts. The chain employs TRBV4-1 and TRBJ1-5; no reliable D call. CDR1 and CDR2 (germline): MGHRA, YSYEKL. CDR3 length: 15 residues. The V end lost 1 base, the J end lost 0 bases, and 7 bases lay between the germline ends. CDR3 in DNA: TGCGCCAGCAGCCAAGCCGGCGGTAGCAATCAGCCCCAGCATTTT. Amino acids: CASSQAGGSNQPQHF.

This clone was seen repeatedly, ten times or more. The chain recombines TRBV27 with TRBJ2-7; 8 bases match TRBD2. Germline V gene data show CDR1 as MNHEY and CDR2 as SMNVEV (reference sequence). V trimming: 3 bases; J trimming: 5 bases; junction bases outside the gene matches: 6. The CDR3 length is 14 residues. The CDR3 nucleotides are TGTGCCAGCAGTTTTGTGACTAGCGTCCACGAGCAGTACTTC. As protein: CASSFVTSVHEQYF.

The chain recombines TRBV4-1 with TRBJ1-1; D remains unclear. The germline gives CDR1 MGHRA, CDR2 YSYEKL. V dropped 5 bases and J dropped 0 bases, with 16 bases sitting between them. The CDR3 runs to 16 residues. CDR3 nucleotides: TGCGCCAGCAGCAGCAGGCTGGGCCATATGAACACTGAAGCTTTCTTT. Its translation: CASSSRLGHMNTEAFF.

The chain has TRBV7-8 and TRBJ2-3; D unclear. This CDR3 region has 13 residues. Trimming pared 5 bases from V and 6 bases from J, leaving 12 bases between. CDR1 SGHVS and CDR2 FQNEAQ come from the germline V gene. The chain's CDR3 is CASSALIADTQYF. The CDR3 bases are TGTGCCAGCAGCGCCCTTATCGCCGATACGCAGTATTTT.